The 18 T cell receptor beta chains listed next were all sequenced from one sample in a study of blood T cells in healthy people across ages. The second PCR ran about 6 to 12 cycles with a sample-barcoded 5' primer and J-beta primers. Each CDR3 protein gets one entry after TCRdb re-called the 5' RACE reads with MiXCR. This repertoire shows roughly 800,000 distinct CDR3 sequences, 58% found once; its top ten account for 22%. Specimen: blood. The receptors were sampled from a man younger than 45 in good health.

J is TRBJ2-3 and V is TRBV12-3 or TRBV12-4, with D tentatively TRBD1 (6 bases). The length of the CDR3 is 12 residues. With 3 bases removed from V and 14 bases from J, the gap between germline ends came to 15 bases. The CDR3 DNA sequence: TGTGCCAGCAGTTTGGAGAGGGGGTTAATGTATTTT. Translated, it gives CASSLERGLMYF.

The chain links TRBV7-9 to TRBJ1-2; D ambiguous. V dropped 5 bases and J dropped 8 bases, with 18 bases sitting between them. CDR3 size: 14 residues. Germline-derived CDR1 and CDR2 are SEHNR and FQNEAQ (reference sequence). The CDR3 DNA is TGTGCCAGCAGCCAAAGCCCGACCGGTTTAGGCTACACCTTC. Its protein is CASSQSPTGLGYTF.

V and J are TRBV2 and TRBJ2-7; D is perhaps TRBD2 (6 bases). The germline gives CDR1 SNHLY, CDR2 FYNNEI. This CDR3 region has 14 residues. Trimming stripped 7 bases from V and 2 bases from J, with 15 bases between. CDR3 protein: CASKLGGTPYEQYF. The CDR3 DNA follows: TGTGCCAGCAAGCTCGGCGGGACCCCCTACGAGCAGTACTTC. Combining the CDR3 with reference TRBV2 and TRBJ2-7 gives the whole variable domain EPEVTQTPSHQVTQMGQEVILRCVPISNHLYFYWYRQILGQKVEFLVSFYNNEISEKSEIFDDQFSVERPDGSNFTLKIRSTKLEDSAMYFCASKLGGTPYEQYFGPGTRLTVT.

V gene TRBV7-9 combines with J gene TRBJ1-1; a possible D gene is TRBD1 (6 bases). CDR3 length equals 14 residues. With 5 bases removed from V and 6 bases from J, the gap between germline ends came to 16 bases. Per the germline V gene, CDR1 is SEHNR and CDR2 is FQNEAQ (reference sequence). This chain's CDR3 is CASSARQVTAEAFF. As DNA, the CDR3 is TGTGCCAGCAGCGCCCGACAGGTTACGGCTGAAGCTTTCTTT.

This clonotype has a handful of counts. The V gene is TRBV4-2, the J gene TRBJ2-1, with TRBD2 matching 8 bases. Trimming at V came to 1 base and at J to 7 bases, leaving 9 bases not matched to a gene. In germline, CDR1 is LGHNA, CDR2 YNFKEQ. The CDR3 spans 16 residues. For the CDR3, the DNA is TGTGCCAGCAGCCAAGGGGCGGCGGGGGGTGCGAATGAGCAGTTCTTC. This encodes CASSQGAAGGANEQFF.

This clonotype turned up a few times. The V and J genes are TRBV6-5 and TRBJ2-1; D is unresolved. The CDR3 sequence is 13 residues long. The germline V gene encodes CDR1 MNHEY and CDR2 SVGAGI. Trimming took off 2 bases at V and 4 bases at J, with 6 bases between the two ends. DNA of the CDR3: TGTGCCAGCAGTTACGGGGAATACAATGAGCAGTTCTTC. This translates into CASSYGEYNEQFF.

This clonotype came up a few times. The chain recombines TRBV7-2 with TRBJ1-2, with a possible D match to TRBD1 (6 bases). Germline assignment: CDR1 SGHTA and CDR2 FQGNSA. Trimming took off 5 bases at V and 0 bases at J, with 13 bases between the two ends. The CDR3 has 15 residues. CDR3: CASSPADRANYGYTF. The DNA of the CDR3 is TGTGCCAGCAGCCCCGCGGACAGAGCTAACTATGGCTACACCTTC. Full variable domain (remainder filled in from reference TRBV7-2 and TRBJ1-2): GAGVSQSPSNKVTEKGKDVELRCDPISGHTALYWYRQSLGQGLEFLIYFQGNSAPDKSGLPSDRFSAERTGGSVSTLTIQRTQQEDSAVYLCASSPADRANYGYTFGSGTRLTVV.

The CDR3 loop is CSAETGLDYGYTF. The CDR3 DNA follows: TGCAGCGCAGAGACAGGGTTGGACTATGGCTACACCTTC. The chain is built from TRBV29-1 and TRBJ1-2, with TRBD1 matching 7 bases. With V trimmed by 7 bases and J by 3 bases, 8 bases remained unmatched. The CDR3 contains 13 residues. Germline loops: CDR1 SQVTM, CDR2 ANQGSEA.

This clonotype occurred a few times. The chain has TRBV15 and TRBJ2-7, with D uncertain. Trimming stripped 3 bases from V and 4 bases from J, with 13 bases between. Germline assignment: CDR1 LNHNV and CDR2 YYDKDF (reference sequence). This CDR3 region has 14 residues. The CDR3 region has the DNA TGTGCCACCAGCAGGTACCGGAATAATTACGAGCAGTACTTC. It specifies CATSRYRNNYEQYF.

The V and J genes are TRBV12-3 or TRBV12-4 and TRBJ2-1, with 10 bases fitting TRBD1. The V and J ends lost 6 bases and 7 bases, in that order; junction bases with no gene match: 0. The CDR3 contains 12 residues. CDR3 in DNA: TGTGCCAGCAGGGGACAGGGGAATGAGCAGTTCTTC. Translation gives CASRGQGNEQFF.

The V call is TRBV2, the J call TRBJ2-5; 12 nucleotides line up with TRBD2. From germline, CDR1 is SNHLY and CDR2 FYNNEI. V shed 6 bases and J 2 bases; nucleotides not matched to a gene: 7. The CDR3 consists of 16 residues. The DNA of the CDR3 is TGTGCCAGCAGAGGGCTGACTAGCGGGGGACAAGAGACCCAGTACTTC. This sequence encodes CASRGLTSGGQETQYF.

The chain carries TRBV10-3 and TRBJ2-7; D is undetermined. This CDR3 comprises 12 residues. Germline CDR1 is ENHRY and CDR2 is SYGVKD. V gave up 8 bases and J gave up 0 bases, with 8 bases separating them. The CDR3 DNA is TGTGCCATCGCATCTAGCTCCTACGAGCAGTACTTC. Its translation is CAIASSSYEQYF.

This clonotype came up a few times. The chain links TRBV29-1 to TRBJ2-7; D is unclear. Trimming took 0 bases from V and 0 from J, leaving 3 bases between them. Germline V CDR1 and CDR2: SQVTM, ANQGSEA. This CDR3 spans 12 amino acids. CDR3 in amino acids: CSVEEASYEQYF. The CDR3 nucleotides are TGCAGCGTTGAAGAGGCCTCCTACGAGCAGTACTTC.

The chain combines TRBV20-1 with TRBJ2-7; unclear D gene. Trimming shortened V by 4 bases and J by 2 bases, and 15 bases separated the two germline ends. Germline V CDR1 and CDR2: DFQATT, SNEGSKA (reference sequence). The CDR3 is made up of 14 amino acids. The DNA of the CDR3 is TGCAGTGCTACCCGCAACAGTCCACCCTACGAGCAGTACTTC. Protein: CSATRNSPPYEQYF.

This clonotype has more than one count but fewer than ten. Mismatch with germline at one junction end may stem from a read error. The chain employs TRBV6-1 and TRBJ2-1; a possible D gene is TRBD1 (6 bases). This CDR3 is 15 amino acids long. Looked up from germline, CDR1 is MNHNS and CDR2 is SASEGT. The CDR3 coding sequence is TGTGCCAGCAGGGAAGTAGGGGGAACCTACAATGAGCAGTTCTTC. This gives the protein CASREVGGTYNEQFF.

To note about this clonotype: A read error may produce the germline difference seen at one junction end. The chain uses TRBV24-1 and TRBJ2-1; D gene uncertain. This CDR3 contains 13 residues. Germline CDR1 reads KGHDR; CDR2 reads SFDVKD. CDR3 DNA: TGTGTCACCAGTGATTCCATTAGGGATGAGCAGTTCTTC. The encoded protein is CVTSDSIRDEQFF.

The rearrangement uses TRBV20-1 and TRBJ2-1; 9 positions match TRBD2. CDR3 length equals 15 residues. V shed 1 base and J 7 bases; nucleotides not matched to a gene: 8. Germline assignment: CDR1 DFQATT and CDR2 SNEGSKA (reference sequence). The CDR3 DNA sequence: TGCAGTGCTAGAGTTCGGCGGGGGGGCCGGAATGAGCAGTTCTTC. It encodes CSARVRRGGRNEQFF.

This clonotype was seen a handful of times. J is TRBJ2-1 and V is TRBV12-3 or TRBV12-4; TRBD2 matches 9 bases. Trimming removed 5 bases from V and 2 bases from J; junction bases left unmatched: 4. The CDR3 loop spans 15 amino acids. The CDR3 spells CASSGGLATYNEQFF. The DNA of the CDR3 is TGTGCCAGCAGTGGAGGACTAGCGACCTACAATGAGCAGTTCTTC.